The clone carrying this T cell receptor (beta chain) turned up a few times. As yet, its antigen is unknown. The data were taken from a study of T cells in localized non-small cell lung cancer. Broader study findings: Longer overall survival was seen with higher T cell density measured in blood.

Repertoires were generated with immunoSEQ multiplex PCR, while TCRdb's copy carries only in-frame clones and drops some. The data show about 9,600 clones, approximately 44% seen once. V was trimmed by 6 bases and J by 1 base, leaving 9 bases between them. Germline CDR1 and CDR2: MNHGY and SAAAGT. The CDR3 is made up of 13 amino acids. The TCR was taken from a woman aged 40 to 75 with stage I lung adenocarcinoma. The V gene is TRBV6-8, the J gene TRBJ1-1; D is undetermined. Sequencing used lymph node tissue, obtained before any cancer treatment. The CDR3 DNA follows: TGTGCCAGCAGGAACCTCGGGAACACTGAAGCTTTCTTT. Translated: CASRNLGNTEAFF.